This T cell receptor (beta chain) was recorded in a study of cytomegalovirus exposure and HLA in healthy donors. Study-wide findings and caveats: Later findings reportedly placed an Asian-associated ancestry cluster below the approximately 670-donor mean for N-insertions. The study carried out a later analysis of TCR beta sequences. It associated some 17,000 of them with specific HLA alleles at a false discovery rate of 0.05.

On this clone itself: Antigen: not known.

Primers: 60 Vbeta forward and 13 Jbeta reverse. Using immunoSEQ multiplex PCR, the repertoire was profiled, and TCRdb retains in-frame clones only, with some absent. The sample carries some 160,000 clones, around 85% recorded once. Each donor was nominally healthy when sampled (though unrecorded immune exposures were likely). The sample comprised PBMCs. The clonotype was recovered from a man aged 50 or older in good health and CMV-seropositive.

CDR3 bases: TGTGCCAGCAGCGTCGGCGGGGGTCGGACAGATACGCAGTATTTT. Translation: CASSVGGGRTDTQYF. The chain has TRBV9 and TRBJ2-3; 7 nucleotides match TRBD2. The V segment lost 2 bases and the J segment 3 bases; nucleotides outside the gene matches: 6. From germline, CDR1 is SGDLS and CDR2 YYNGEE. The CDR3 consists of 15 residues.